The clone carrying this TCR beta chain was seen only a few times. Antigen: not known. TCR beta cDNA libraries had unique molecular identifiers. Each sample of roughly 0.85 to 11 million input T cells yielded roughly 500,000 cDNA molecules, so each molecule approximated one T cell. TCRdb reanalysed the PCR reads using MiXCR and keeps one entry per CDR3 protein. The table has fewer than 850,000 distinct CDR3 sequences, less than 35% seen once; the top ten hold around 0.55%. V shed 7 bases and J 6 bases; nucleotides not matched to a gene: 4. The CDR3 is made up of 12 amino acids. CDR1 and CDR2 from the germline V gene are SQVTM and ANQGSEA. The data originate from a study of post-analysis software for immune sequencing data. Across the whole study: Disease trajectories encompassed relapsing-remitting, secondary progressive and progressive-relapsing multiple sclerosis.

Regarding the study as a whole: The study found TRBV5-6, TRBV5-1 and TRBV20-1 among a few TRBV segments more frequent in patients than controls. The F measure placed samples prepared in the same batch into strongly shared clusters. Compared against controls, patients with multiple sclerosis displayed significantly lower normalized Chao1 diversity.

The TCR comes from a girl between 5 and 17 years old with multiple sclerosis. The chain combines TRBV29-1 with TRBJ1-2, with 11 bases matching TRBD1. The material sequenced was blood. CDR3 nucleotides: TGCAGCGGGGGGACAGGGGGTAATGGCTACACCTTC. The encoded protein is CSGGTGGNGYTF. Based on the CDR3 plus reference TRBV29-1 and TRBJ1-2, the full variable domain is SAVISQKPSRDICQRGTSLTIQCQVDSQVTMMFWYRQQPGQSLTLIATANQGSEATYESGFVIDKFPISRPNLTFSTLTVSNMSPEDSSIYLCSGGTGGNGYTFGSGTRLTVV.